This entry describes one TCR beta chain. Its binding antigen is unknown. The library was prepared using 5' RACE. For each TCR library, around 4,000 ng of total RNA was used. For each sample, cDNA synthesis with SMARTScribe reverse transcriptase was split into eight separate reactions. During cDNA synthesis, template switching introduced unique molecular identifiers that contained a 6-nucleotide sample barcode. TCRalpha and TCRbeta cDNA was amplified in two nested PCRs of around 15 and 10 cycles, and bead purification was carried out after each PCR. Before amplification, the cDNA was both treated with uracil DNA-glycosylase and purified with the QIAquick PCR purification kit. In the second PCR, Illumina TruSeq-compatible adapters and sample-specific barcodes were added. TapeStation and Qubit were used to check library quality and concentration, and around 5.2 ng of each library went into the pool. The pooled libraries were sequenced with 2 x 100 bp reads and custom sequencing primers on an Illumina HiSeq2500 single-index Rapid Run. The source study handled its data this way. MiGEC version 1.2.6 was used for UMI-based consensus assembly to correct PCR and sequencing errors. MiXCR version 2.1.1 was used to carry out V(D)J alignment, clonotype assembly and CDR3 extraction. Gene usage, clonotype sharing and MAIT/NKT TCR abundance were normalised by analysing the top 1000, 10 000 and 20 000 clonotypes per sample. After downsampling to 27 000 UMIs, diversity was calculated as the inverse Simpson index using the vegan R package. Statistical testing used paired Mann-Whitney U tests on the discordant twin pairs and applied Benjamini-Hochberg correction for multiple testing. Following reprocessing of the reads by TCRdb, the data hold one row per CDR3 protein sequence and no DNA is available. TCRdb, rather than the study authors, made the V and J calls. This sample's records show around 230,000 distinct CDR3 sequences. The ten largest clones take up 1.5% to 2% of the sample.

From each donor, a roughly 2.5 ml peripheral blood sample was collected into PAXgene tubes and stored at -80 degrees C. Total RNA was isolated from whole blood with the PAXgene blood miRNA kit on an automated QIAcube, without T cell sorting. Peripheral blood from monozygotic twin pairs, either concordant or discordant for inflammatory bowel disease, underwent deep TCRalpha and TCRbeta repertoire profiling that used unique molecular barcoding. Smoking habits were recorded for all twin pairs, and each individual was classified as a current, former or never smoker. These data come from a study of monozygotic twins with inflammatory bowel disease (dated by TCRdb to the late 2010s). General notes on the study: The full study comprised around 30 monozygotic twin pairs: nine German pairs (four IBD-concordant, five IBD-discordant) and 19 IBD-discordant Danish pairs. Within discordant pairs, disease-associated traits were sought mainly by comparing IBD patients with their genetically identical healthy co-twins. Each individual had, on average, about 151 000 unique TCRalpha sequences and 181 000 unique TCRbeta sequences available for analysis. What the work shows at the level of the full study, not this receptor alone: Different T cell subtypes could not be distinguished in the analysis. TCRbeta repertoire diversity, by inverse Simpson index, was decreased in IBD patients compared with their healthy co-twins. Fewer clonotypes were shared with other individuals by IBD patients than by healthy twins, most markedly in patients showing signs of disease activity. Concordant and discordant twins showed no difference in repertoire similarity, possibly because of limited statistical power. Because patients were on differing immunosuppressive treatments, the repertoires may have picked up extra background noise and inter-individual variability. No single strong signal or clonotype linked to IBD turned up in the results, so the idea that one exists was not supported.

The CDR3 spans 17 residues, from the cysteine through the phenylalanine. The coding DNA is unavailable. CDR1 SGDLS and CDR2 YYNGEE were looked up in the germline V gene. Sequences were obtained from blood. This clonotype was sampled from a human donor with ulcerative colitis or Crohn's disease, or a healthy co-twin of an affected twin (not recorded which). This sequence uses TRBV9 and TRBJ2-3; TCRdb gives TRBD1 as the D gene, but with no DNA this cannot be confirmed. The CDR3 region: CASSVAKAGSRTDTQYF.